The 8 T cell receptor beta chains presented below share a single source sample, sequenced in a study of monozygotic twins with inflammatory bowel disease. No DNA is given; TCRdb re-called the 5' RACE reads and lists each CDR3 protein once. Listed are over 110,000 distinct CDR3 sequences; 2% to 3% falls within the top ten. Source material: blood. All receptors derive from a human donor with ulcerative colitis or Crohn's disease, or a healthy co-twin of an affected twin (not recorded which).

The gene calls are TRBV20-1 and TRBJ2-5; the D call of TRBD2 rests on TCRdb alone, since no DNA is present to check it. This CDR3 has 13 amino acids. Germline V lookup: CDR1 DFQATT, CDR2 SNEGSKA (reference sequence). The CDR3 reads CSASFEGEETQYF.

V and J are TRBV7-2 and TRBJ2-7; TCRdb designates TRBD1, a call that cannot be tested without DNA. Germline-derived CDR1 and CDR2 are SGHTA and FQGNSA. The CDR3 extends over 13 amino acids. CDR3 sequence reads: CASSPLRGHEQYF.

V gene TRBV5-1 combines with J gene TRBJ2-6. CDR3 length: 16 residues. In germline, CDR1 is SGHRS, CDR2 YFSETQ. The CDR3 is CASSLFLGSGANVLTF.

This rearrangement joins TRBV19 to TRBJ1-6; the TCRdb call, TRBD1, lacks DNA for checking. Germline lookup yields CDR1 LNHDA and CDR2 SQIVND (reference sequence). The CDR3 spans 15 residues. The chain's CDR3 is CASSPTAQGTSPLHF.

The CDR3 sequence: CASSSTGGSYEQYF. This rearrangement joins TRBV7-2 to TRBJ2-7; there is no DNA to check the TCRdb D call of TRBD1. There are 14 residues in the CDR3. The germline V gene encodes CDR1 SGHTA and CDR2 FQGNSA.

J is TRBJ2-3 and V is TRBV7-6; TCRdb names TRBD1, which stays unverified in the absence of DNA. The V gene's germline CDR1 is SGHVS and CDR2 FNYEAQ. This CDR3 spans 14 amino acids. The CDR3 is CASSLMGHADTQYF.

This chain's CDR3 is CASSIHKNTGELFF. The chain is built from TRBV7-3 and TRBJ2-2. Germline lookup yields CDR1 SGHTA and CDR2 FQGTGA. This CDR3 has 14 residues.

The chain joins TRBV12-3 or TRBV12-4 to TRBJ2-3; TCRdb's D gene call, TRBD1, goes unchecked for lack of DNA. The CDR3 loop spans 16 amino acids. CDR3 sequence: CASSVVLGTSTDTQYF.